This record concerns one T cell receptor beta chain sequence. Its target is not known. This sample was included in a study of Ad26.COV2.S vaccination and SARS-CoV-2 variants. The wider study: Vaccine-arm donor from the placebo-controlled COV1001 Ad26.COV2.S trial. Study-wide results and limits: Breadth and depth estimates from TCRs may understate total T cell responses. Placebo recipients showed lower spike-specific TCR breadth than vaccinees.

Libraries were prepared by immunoSEQ multiplex PCR; TCRdb keeps only in-frame clonotypes and omits some of them. The table records fewer than 800,000 clones, about 90% of them present only once. The treatment denotes: 15 to 20 received Ad26.COV2.S at low or high dose, single or two shots; roughly five received placebo; per-sample allocation not given. Material that was analyzed had been drawn on day 63 after the first vaccine or placebo injection. An Ad26 vector expressing Wuhan-strain SARS-CoV-2 spike served as the vaccine. This CDR3 comprises 13 residues. Germline trimming cut 2 bases from V and 12 bases from J; bases unmatched to any gene: 7. The V gene's germline CDR1 is SGDLS and CDR2 YYNGEE.

The chain links TRBV9 to TRBJ1-1, with 10 bases identical to TRBD1. Sequenced here: peripheral blood, sampled in a trial of Ad26.COV2.S vaccine versus placebo. This clonotype was obtained from a person aged 18-60 years who received the Ad26.COV2.S COVID-19 vaccine or a placebo. Here the CDR3 DNA reads TGTGCCAGCAGCGTGACAGGGGGCGCCGATACTTTCTTT. Translation: CASSVTGGADTFF.